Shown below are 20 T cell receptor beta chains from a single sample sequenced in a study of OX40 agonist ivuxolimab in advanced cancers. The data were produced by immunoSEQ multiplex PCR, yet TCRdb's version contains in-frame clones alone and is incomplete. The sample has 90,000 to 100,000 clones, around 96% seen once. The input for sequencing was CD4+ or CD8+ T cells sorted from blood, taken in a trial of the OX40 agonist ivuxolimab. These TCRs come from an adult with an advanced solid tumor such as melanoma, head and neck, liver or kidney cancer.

The CDR3, as DNA: TGCGCCAGCAGCCAGGCCTGGGCGGGGGCGAACACTGAAGCTTTCTTT. This gives the protein CASSQAWAGANTEAFF. The chain carries TRBV4-1 and TRBJ1-1; D may be TRBD1 (6 bases). V was pared by 3 bases and J by 1 base, with 15 bases between. The length of the CDR3 is 16 residues. The germline V gene encodes CDR1 MGHRA and CDR2 YSYEKL.

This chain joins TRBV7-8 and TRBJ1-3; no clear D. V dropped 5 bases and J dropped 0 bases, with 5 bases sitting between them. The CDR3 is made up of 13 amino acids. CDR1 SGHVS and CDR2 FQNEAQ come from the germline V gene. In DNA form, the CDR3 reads TGTGCCAGCAGCCTCTACTCTGGAAACACCATATATTTT. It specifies CASSLYSGNTIYF.

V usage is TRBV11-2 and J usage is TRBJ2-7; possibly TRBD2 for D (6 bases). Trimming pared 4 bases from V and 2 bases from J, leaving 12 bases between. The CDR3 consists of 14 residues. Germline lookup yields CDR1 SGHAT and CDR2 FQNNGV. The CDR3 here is CASSSGLLPYEQYF. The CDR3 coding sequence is TGTGCCAGCAGCTCGGGACTCCTGCCCTACGAGCAGTACTTC.

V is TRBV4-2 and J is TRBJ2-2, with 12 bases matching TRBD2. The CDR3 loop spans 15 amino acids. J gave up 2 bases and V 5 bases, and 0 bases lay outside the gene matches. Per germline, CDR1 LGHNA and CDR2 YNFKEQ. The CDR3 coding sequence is TGTGCCAGCAGCGGACTAGCGGGAAACACCGGGGAGCTGTTTTTT. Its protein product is CASSGLAGNTGELFF.

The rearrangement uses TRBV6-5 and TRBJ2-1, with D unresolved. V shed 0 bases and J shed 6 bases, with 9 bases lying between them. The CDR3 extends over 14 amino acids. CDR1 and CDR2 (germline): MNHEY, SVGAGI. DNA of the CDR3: TGTGCCAGCAGTTACTCTGGCAGAAGCAATGAGCAGTTCTTC. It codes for CASSYSGRSNEQFF.

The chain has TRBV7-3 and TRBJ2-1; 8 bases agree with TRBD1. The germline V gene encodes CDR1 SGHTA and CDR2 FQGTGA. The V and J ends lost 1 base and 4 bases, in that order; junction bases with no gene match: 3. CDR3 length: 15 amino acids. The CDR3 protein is CASSLMGTGYNEQFF. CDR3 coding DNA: TGTGCCAGCAGCTTAATGGGGACAGGATACAATGAGCAGTTCTTC.

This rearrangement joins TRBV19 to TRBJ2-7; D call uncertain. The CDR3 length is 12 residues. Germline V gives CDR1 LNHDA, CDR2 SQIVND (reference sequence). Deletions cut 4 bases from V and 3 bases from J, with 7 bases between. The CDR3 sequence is CASSNSGYEQYF. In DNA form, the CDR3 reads TGTGCCAGTAGTAACAGTGGCTACGAGCAGTACTTC.

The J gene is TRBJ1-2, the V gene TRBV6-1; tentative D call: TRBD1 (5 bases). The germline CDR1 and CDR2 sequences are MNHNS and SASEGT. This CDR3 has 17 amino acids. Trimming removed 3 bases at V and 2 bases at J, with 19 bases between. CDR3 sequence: CASSEVGGKGPNYGYTF. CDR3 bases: TGTGCCAGCAGTGAGGTCGGCGGCAAGGGGCCCAACTATGGCTACACCTTC.

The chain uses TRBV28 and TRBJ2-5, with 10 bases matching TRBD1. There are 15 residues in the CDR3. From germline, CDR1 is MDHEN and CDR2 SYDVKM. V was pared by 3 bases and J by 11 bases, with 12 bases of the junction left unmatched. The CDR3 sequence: CASSFIDRGLREQYF. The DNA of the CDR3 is TGTGCCAGCAGTTTTATCGACAGGGGGCTAAGAGAGCAGTACTTC.

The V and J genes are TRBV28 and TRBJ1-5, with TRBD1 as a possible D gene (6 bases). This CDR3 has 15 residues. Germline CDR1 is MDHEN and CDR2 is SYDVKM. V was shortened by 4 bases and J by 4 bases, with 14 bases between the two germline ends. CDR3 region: CASSSVGGSNQPQHF. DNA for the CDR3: TGTGCCAGCAGTTCTGTGGGGGGCAGTAATCAGCCCCAGCATTTT.

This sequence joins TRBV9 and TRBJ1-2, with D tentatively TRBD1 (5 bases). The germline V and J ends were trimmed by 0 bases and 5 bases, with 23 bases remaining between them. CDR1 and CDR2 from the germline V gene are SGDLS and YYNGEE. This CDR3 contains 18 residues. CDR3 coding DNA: TGTGCCAGCAGCGTAGATCATCCCAGCGGGGCAGAAGGGTATGGCTACACCTTC. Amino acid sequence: CASSVDHPSGAEGYGYTF.

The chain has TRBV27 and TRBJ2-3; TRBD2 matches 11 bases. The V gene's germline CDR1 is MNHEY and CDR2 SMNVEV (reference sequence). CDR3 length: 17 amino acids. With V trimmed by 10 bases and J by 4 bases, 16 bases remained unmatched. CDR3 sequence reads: CATNNPSVAGGPDTQYF. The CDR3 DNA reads TGTGCCACAAACAACCCCTCCGTAGCGGGGGGGCCAGATACGCAGTATTTT.

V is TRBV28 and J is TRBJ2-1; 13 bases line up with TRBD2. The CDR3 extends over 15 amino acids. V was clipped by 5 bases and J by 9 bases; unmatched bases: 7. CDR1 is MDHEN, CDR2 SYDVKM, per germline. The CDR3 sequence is CASSILGLAGLEQFF. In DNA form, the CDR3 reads TGTGCCAGCAGTATACTGGGACTAGCGGGACTTGAGCAGTTCTTC. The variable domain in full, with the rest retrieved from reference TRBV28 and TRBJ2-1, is DVKVTQSSRYLVKRTGEKVFLECVQDMDHENMFWYRQDPGLGLRLIYFSYDVKMKEKGDIPEGYSVSREKKERFSLILESASTNQTSMYLCASSILGLAGLEQFFGPGTRLTVL.

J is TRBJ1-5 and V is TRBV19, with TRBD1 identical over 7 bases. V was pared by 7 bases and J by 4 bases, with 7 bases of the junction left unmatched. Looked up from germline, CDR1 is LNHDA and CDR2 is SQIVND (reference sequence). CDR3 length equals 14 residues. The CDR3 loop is CASNQDRLNQPQHF. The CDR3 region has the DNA TGTGCCAGTAACCAGGACAGGCTTAATCAGCCCCAGCATTTT.

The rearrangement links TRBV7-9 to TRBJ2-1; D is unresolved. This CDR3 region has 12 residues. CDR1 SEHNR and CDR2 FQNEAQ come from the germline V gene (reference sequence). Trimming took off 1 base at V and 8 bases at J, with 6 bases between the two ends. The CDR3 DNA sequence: TGTGCCAGCAGCTTAGACGTCGATGAGCAGTTCTTC. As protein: CASSLDVDEQFF.

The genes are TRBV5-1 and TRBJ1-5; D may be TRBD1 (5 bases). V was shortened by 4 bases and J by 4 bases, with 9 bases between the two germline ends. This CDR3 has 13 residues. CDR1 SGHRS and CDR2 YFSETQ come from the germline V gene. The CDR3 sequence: CASSLDSNQPQHF. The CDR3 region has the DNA TGCGCCAGCAGCCTAGACAGTAATCAGCCCCAGCATTTT.

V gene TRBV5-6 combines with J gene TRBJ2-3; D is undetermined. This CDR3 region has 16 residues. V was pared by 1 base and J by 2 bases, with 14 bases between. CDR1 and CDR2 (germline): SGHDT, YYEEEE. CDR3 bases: TGTGCCAGCAGCTTGAAGTTGCGAGACCACACAGATACGCAGTATTTT. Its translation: CASSLKLRDHTDTQYF.

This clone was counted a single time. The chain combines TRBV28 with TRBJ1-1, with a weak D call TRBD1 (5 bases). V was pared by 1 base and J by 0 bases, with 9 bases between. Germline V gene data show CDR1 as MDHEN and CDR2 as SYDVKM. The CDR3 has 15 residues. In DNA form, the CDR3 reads TGTGCCAGCAGTTTATCCAGGGCGATGAACACTGAAGCTTTCTTT. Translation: CASSLSRAMNTEAFF.

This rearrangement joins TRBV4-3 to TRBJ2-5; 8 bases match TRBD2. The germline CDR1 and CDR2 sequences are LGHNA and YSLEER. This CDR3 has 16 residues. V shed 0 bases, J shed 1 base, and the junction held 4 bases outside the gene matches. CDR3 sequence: CASSQDGSGTQETQYF. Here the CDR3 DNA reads TGCGCCAGCAGCCAAGATGGTAGCGGGACCCAAGAGACCCAGTACTTC.

The CDR3 is CASSILRPGQNQETQYF. For the CDR3, the DNA is TGTGCCAGCAGCATCTTACGCCCGGGACAGAATCAAGAGACCCAGTACTTC. V usage is TRBV7-9 and J usage is TRBJ2-5; 7 nucleotides line up with TRBD1. CDR1 and CDR2 from the germline V gene are SEHNR and FQNEAQ (reference sequence). The V and J ends lost 5 bases and 2 bases, in that order; junction bases with no gene match: 14. This CDR3 spans 17 amino acids.